This T cell receptor beta chain was identified in a study of beta chain features in type 1 diabetes. Study outcomes and limitations: Across all four CD4+ subsets, people with type 1 diabetes showed modestly shorter TCRB CDR3s.

J gave up 2 bases and V 8 bases, and 5 bases lay outside the gene matches. Germline-derived CDR1 and CDR2 are SQVTM and ANQGSEA. CDR3 length: 13 residues. Concerning this clone itself: Its antigen is as yet unknown.

Expressed TCRB transcripts were sequenced, since all the RNA that had been isolated was reverse transcribed. The data were produced by immunoSEQ multiplex PCR, yet TCRdb's version contains in-frame clones alone and is incomplete. Among about 27,000 clones listed, 56% were seen once. This clonotype originated in a woman in her late teens or twenties with type 1 diabetes. The sequenced material came from Tregs from blood. The chain combines TRBV29-1 with TRBJ2-5; 10 bases align to TRBD2. As DNA, the CDR3 is TGCAGCTGCGGGACTAGCGCTCAAGAGACCCAGTACTTC. This encodes CSCGTSAQETQYF.